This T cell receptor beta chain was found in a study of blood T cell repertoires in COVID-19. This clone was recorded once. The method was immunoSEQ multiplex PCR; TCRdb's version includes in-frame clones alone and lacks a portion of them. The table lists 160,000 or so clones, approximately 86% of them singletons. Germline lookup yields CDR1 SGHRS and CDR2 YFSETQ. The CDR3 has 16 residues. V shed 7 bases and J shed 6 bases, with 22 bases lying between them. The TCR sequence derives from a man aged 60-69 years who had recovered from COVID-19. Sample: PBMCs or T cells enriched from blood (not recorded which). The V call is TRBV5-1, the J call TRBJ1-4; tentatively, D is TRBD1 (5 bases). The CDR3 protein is CASGSGGGTRDEKLFF. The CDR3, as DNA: TGCGCCAGCGGCTCCGGCGGGGGTACGAGAGATGAAAAACTGTTTTTT.